This T cell receptor beta chain was profiled in a study of HIV-infected patients and healthy controls. Germline V gene lookup returns CDR1 SSHAT and CDR2 FNYEAQ (reference sequence). Losses at the gene ends were 5 bases for V and 4 bases for J; bases not matched to a gene: 4. The CDR3 has 16 amino acids. Reverse transcription used around 500 ng RNA and constant-region primers for alpha and beta. Alpha and beta chain libraries were made separately by chain-specific third strand synthesis with multiplexing indices. TCRdb recomputed calls from the 5' RACE reads with MiXCR, one row per CDR3 protein. The repertoire includes roughly 14,000 distinct CDR3 sequences, about 7.7% of them detected once, and around 7.9% sits in the top ten. This clonotype was counted ten times or more. All unsorted peripheral T cells were captured because whole blood was used without fractionation.

V is TRBV7-7 and J is TRBJ2-1; TRBD2 aligns across 14 bases. The TCR comes from an adult in good health. What was sequenced was blood. CDR3 sequence: CASSRTSGGKYNEQFF. CDR3 nucleotide sequence: TGTGCCAGCAGCCGGACTAGCGGGGGGAAATACAATGAGCAGTTCTTC.